Sequencing of this TCR beta chain was carried out in a study of spatial heterogeneity in lung cancer. The time point here: sample taken at primary tumor resection. Sequencing of whole RNA from tumor, nontumor lung or frozen PBMC involved no sorting. This clonotype appeared many times. At one boundary the junction diverges from the germline segment, which might be a read error. TCRdb redid the calling of the 5' RACE reads with MiXCR, one entry per CDR3 protein. The sample yields roughly 48,000 distinct CDR3 sequences, about 5.8% seen once. The CDR3 is 15 residues long. Specimen: PBMCs, collected at surgery. The sequence was obtained from a male donor with early-stage non-small cell lung cancer. This sequence joins TRBV12-3 or TRBV12-4 and TRBJ2-1, with 9 positions matching TRBD2. CDR3: CASSNSGSSYNGQFF. As DNA, the CDR3 is TGTGCCAGCAGCAATAGCGGGAGCTCCTACAATGGGCAGTTCTTC.